This entry lists 7 T cell receptor beta chains sequenced from one sample in a study of Ad26.COV2.S vaccination and SARS-CoV-2 variants. The repertoire was sequenced with immunoSEQ multiplex PCR; TCRdb's copy has only in-frame clones and lacks some. The sample lists around 400,000 clones, around 82% occurring once. Treatment specified: some 20 received Ad26.COV2.S at low or high dose, single or two shots; roughly five received placebo; per-sample allocation not given. Following the first vaccine or placebo injection, samples were taken on day 63. The sequencing used peripheral blood, collected in a trial of Ad26.COV2.S vaccine versus placebo. Receptor source: a person between 18 and 60 years old who received the Ad26.COV2.S COVID-19 vaccine or a placebo.

The V gene is TRBV5-1, the J gene TRBJ2-1, with 9 bases aligning to TRBD2. This CDR3 has 17 amino acids. V was pared by 0 bases and J by 3 bases, with 7 bases of the junction left unmatched. The germline gives CDR1 SGHRS, CDR2 YFSETQ. The CDR3 is CASSLVRSGGIYNEQFF. The CDR3 region has the DNA TGCGCCAGCAGCTTGGTTCGGAGCGGGGGGATCTACAATGAGCAGTTCTTC.

The rearrangement links TRBV9 to TRBJ1-6; TRBD1 matches at 7 bases. Germline loops: CDR1 SGDLS, CDR2 YYNGEE. Unmatched junction bases numbered 7, after V lost 0 bases and J lost 7 bases. The CDR3 covers 16 residues. The CDR3 DNA follows: TGTGCCAGCAGCGTAGAGGTAGGGGGCGCGAATTCACCCCTCCACTTT. This gives the protein CASSVEVGGANSPLHF.

As regards this clone: Germline and junction disagree at one end, which may indicate a read error. The V gene is TRBV7-8, the J gene TRBJ1-6; D might be TRBD1 (5 bases). This CDR3 is 15 amino acids long. Germline V CDR1 and CDR2: SGHVS, FQNEAQ. The CDR3 protein is CASSVAGFYNSPLHF. The CDR3 coding sequence is TGTGCCAGCAGCGTAGCAGGGTTCTATAATTCACCCCTCCACTTT.

This clone appeared a single time. This chain connects TRBV6-5 to TRBJ2-1; the match to TRBD2 covers 7 bases. CDR1 is MNHEY, CDR2 SVGAGI, per germline. CDR3 size: 16 residues. J lost 4 bases, V lost 1 base, and 7 bases had no gene match. The CDR3 is CASSYWGRAKYNEQFF. CDR3 nucleotide sequence: TGTGCCAGCAGTTACTGGGGGAGGGCCAAGTACAATGAGCAGTTCTTC.

The rearrangement joins TRBV11-3 to TRBJ1-1; perhaps TRBD1 as D (5 bases). The CDR3 has 16 amino acids. Deletions cut 3 bases from V and 1 base from J, with 15 bases between. In germline, CDR1 is SGHNT, CDR2 YENEEA. The CDR3 DNA follows: TGTGCCAGCAGCTTCGGGGCAGGGCGGGGGAACACTGAAGCTTTCTTT. As protein: CASSFGAGRGNTEAFF.

V is TRBV3-1 (or the pseudogene TRBV3-2) and J is TRBJ1-1; D may be TRBD1 (5 bases). From germline, CDR1 is LGHDT and CDR2 YNNKEL (reference sequence). The CDR3 has 14 amino acids. The ends were cut back, 1 base at V and 3 bases at J, with 9 bases in the middle. For the CDR3, the DNA is TGTGCCAGCAGCCAAGGGGGCAGGGACACTGAAGCTTTCTTT. Encoded protein: CASSQGGRDTEAFF.

The chain combines TRBV28 with TRBJ1-2, with a possible D match to TRBD1 (5 bases). The CDR3 runs 14 residues. Trimming took 3 bases from V and 8 from J, leaving 16 bases between them. CDR1 and CDR2 from the germline V gene are MDHEN and SYDVKM. CDR3 region: CASSFDRRVKGYTF. CDR3 in DNA: TGTGCCAGCAGTTTTGACAGACGGGTGAAGGGCTACACCTTC.